The T cell receptor beta chain under discussion was sequenced for a study of shared clonotypes between healthy human individuals. Overall study findings and caveats: Non-shared clonotypes had lower generation probabilities than those shared by all four donors.

Worth noting for this clone: Antigen unknown.

The germline V gene encodes CDR1 SGHVS and CDR2 FNYEAQ. The CDR3 is 14 amino acids. Trimming cost V 5 bases and J 5 bases; bases outside gene matches: 8. TCRdb keeps only in-frame clones here, not all; method: immunoSEQ multiplex PCR. The repertoire holds hundreds of thousands of clones, with 97% as singletons. The clonotype comes from a woman younger than 45 in good health. V and J are TRBV7-6 and TRBJ2-7, with 8 bases identical to TRBD1. Sequenced input: naive CD4+ T cells sorted from blood. The subset: CD45RA+ positively selected. CDR3 sequence (DNA): TGTGCCAGCAGCCGCGTCGGACAGGGCCACGAGCAGTACTTC. Residues: CASSRVGQGHEQYF.